The 22 T cell receptor beta chains listed next were all sequenced from one sample in a study of identical twins (dated by TCRdb to 2016 to 2017). Libraries were made using 5' RACE. Reads for this sample came from an Illumina HiSeq 2000. In-frame beta chains were kept once TCRdb had trimmed the public reads at Q25 with fastp and called clones with MiXCR. Every distinct CDR3 protein forms one entry, paired with its most common genes and DNA. The sample table lists just under 650,000 distinct CDR3 sequences, just over 7% of them with a count of one. Around 1.6% of the sample comes from the top ten. This same sample was also part of a study on yellow fever vaccine responses in identical twins.

Sequences were obtained from PBMCs. These receptors were obtained from a woman in her late teens or twenties in good health.

The rearrangement links TRBV20-1 to TRBJ1-5, with 7 bases that match TRBD1. With 3 bases clipped from V and 6 bases from J, the junction kept 14 bases outside the gene matches. The germline gives CDR1 DFQATT, CDR2 SNEGSKA (reference sequence). The CDR3 consists of 16 residues. CDR3 loop: CSARKADRAGRQPQHF. CDR3 bases: TGCAGTGCTAGGAAGGCTGACAGGGCGGGTCGTCAGCCCCAGCATTTT.

The gene calls are TRBV5-1 and TRBJ2-3; the match to TRBD1 covers 8 bases. Germline trimming cut 1 base from V and 2 bases from J; bases unmatched to any gene: 6. The CDR3 runs 16 residues. Per the germline V gene, CDR1 is SGHRS and CDR2 is YFSETQ. DNA for the CDR3: TGCGCCAGCAGCTTGTCGGGACAGGTTCTCACAGATACGCAGTATTTT. Protein product: CASSLSGQVLTDTQYF.

In its sample, this clonotype was seen a few times. The chain is built from TRBV2 and TRBJ2-3; TRBD2 agrees at 12 bases. V lost 3 bases, J lost 4 bases, and 5 bases stayed unmatched. The CDR3 has 16 amino acids. The germline V gene encodes CDR1 SNHLY and CDR2 FYNNEI. The CDR3 here is CASSDTGLAGADTQYF. The CDR3 coding sequence is TGTGCCAGCAGTGATACGGGACTAGCGGGCGCAGATACGCAGTATTTT.

The chain is built from TRBV6-1 and TRBJ2-3, with TRBD2 matching over 10 bases. The CDR3 loop spans 17 amino acids. Germline CDR1 reads MNHNS; CDR2 reads SASEGT. Trimming cost V 4 bases and J 2 bases; bases outside gene matches: 9. The CDR3 nucleotides are TGTGCCAGCAGTGCCCTCTCACTAGCGGGGTACACAGATACGCAGTATTTT. Translating gives CASSALSLAGYTDTQYF.

This clonotype was seen ten or more times. This rearrangement joins TRBV7-6 to TRBJ2-1, with 7 bases matching TRBD1. Germline lookup yields CDR1 SGHVS and CDR2 FNYEAQ. CDR3 length: 15 residues. J lost 2 bases, V lost 5 bases, and 6 bases had no gene match. Written as DNA, the CDR3 is TGTGCCAGCAGCGGGTTACAGGGGACCTACAATGAGCAGTTCTTC. Its protein product is CASSGLQGTYNEQFF. Drawing the rest from reference TRBV7-6 and TRBJ2-1, the complete variable domain is GAGVSQSPRYKVTKRGQDVALRCDPISGHVSLYWYRQALGQGPEFLTYFNYEAQQDKSGLPNDRFSAERPEGSISTLTIQRTEQRDSAMYRCASSGLQGTYNEQFFGPGTRLTVL.

CDR3 coding DNA: TGCGCCAGCAGCCACCCCGTGCGAGGGACTGAGCAGTTCTTC. Translated, it gives CASSHPVRGTEQFF. This chain connects TRBV4-1 to TRBJ2-1; D may correspond to TRBD1 or TRBD2 (5 bases each). The V end was cut by 3 bases, the J end by 9 bases, with 15 bases between. CDR3 length: 14 amino acids. Per the germline V gene, CDR1 is MGHRA and CDR2 is YSYEKL.

In this sample, this clonotype turned up many times. The chain couples TRBV20-1 to TRBJ2-3; TRBD2 matches 12 bases. CDR3 length: 16 amino acids. CDR1 is DFQATT and CDR2 is SNEGSKA in the germline V gene (reference sequence). V dropped 6 bases and J dropped 4; count of bases not matched to a gene: 11. CDR3 region: CSARKPTSGSPDTQYF. The CDR3 nucleotides read TGCAGTGCAAGAAAACCGACTAGCGGGAGTCCAGATACGCAGTATTTT.

This clonotype was detected a few times. This rearrangement joins TRBV24-1 to TRBJ1-2; D gene ambiguous. Trimming pared 4 bases from V and 6 bases from J, leaving 14 bases between. Germline CDR1 is KGHDR and CDR2 is SFDVKD. This CDR3 region has 14 residues. CDR3 in DNA: TGTGCCACCAGTGACCCGACACGGGGAGATGGCTACACCTTC. This translates into CATSDPTRGDGYTF.

This clonotype was observed a few times. This chain uses TRBV5-1 with TRBJ1-3; 8 nucleotides agree with TRBD1. The CDR3 extends over 16 amino acids. Germline V lookup: CDR1 SGHRS, CDR2 YFSETQ. Trimming at V came to 0 bases and at J to 0 bases, leaving 2 bases not matched to a gene. The CDR3 sequence is CASSLVQGASGNTIYF. The CDR3 coding sequence is TGCGCCAGCAGCTTGGTTCAGGGGGCCTCTGGAAACACCATATATTTT.

This clonotype was counted between two and nine times. This sequence joins TRBV15 and TRBJ1-6; 7 nucleotides align to TRBD1. CDR3 length: 19 amino acids. V dropped 0 bases and J dropped 0; count of bases not matched to a gene: 8. Germline V lookup: CDR1 LNHNV, CDR2 YYDKDF (reference sequence). CDR3 sequence: CATSRDLDRISSYNSPLHF. The CDR3 bases are TGTGCCACCAGCAGAGATCTGGACAGGATTAGCTCCTATAATTCACCCCTCCACTTT.

V usage is TRBV7-3 and J usage is TRBJ2-2; D ambiguous. The length of the CDR3 is 13 residues. Germline values: CDR1 SGHTA, CDR2 FQGTGA. Trimming took 2 bases from V and 7 from J, leaving 8 bases between them. This CDR3 is CASSLLSDGELFF. The CDR3 DNA reads as TGTGCCAGCAGCTTACTCTCGGACGGGGAGCTGTTTTTT.

The genes are TRBV2 and TRBJ2-3; TRBD2 agrees at 11 bases. The V gene's germline CDR1 is SNHLY and CDR2 FYNNEI. The CDR3 runs to 17 residues. V shed 5 bases, J shed 7 bases, and the junction held 14 bases outside the gene matches. The CDR3 is CASSSNHLAGGSYTQYF. In nucleotides, the CDR3 is TGTGCCAGCAGTTCGAACCACCTAGCGGGGGGATCCTATACGCAGTATTTT.

The chain couples TRBV12-3 or TRBV12-4 to TRBJ1-5, with unresolved D. This CDR3 region has 15 residues. The V end was cut by 6 bases, the J end by 3 bases, with 15 bases between. The CDR3 loop reads CASSQGGGVNQPQHF. Written as DNA, the CDR3 is TGTGCCAGCAGCCAAGGTGGCGGGGTCAATCAGCCCCAGCATTTT.

This clonotype was detected only a few times. This rearrangement joins TRBV4-1 to TRBJ2-1; TRBD1 might be the D (5 bases). V shed 0 bases and J shed 0 bases, with 15 bases lying between them. This CDR3 has 18 residues. Germline assignment: CDR1 MGHRA and CDR2 YSYEKL. The chain's CDR3 is CASSQDWGSYFSYNEQFF. In DNA form, the CDR3 reads TGCGCCAGCAGCCAAGATTGGGGCAGTTACTTCTCCTACAATGAGCAGTTCTTC.

This clonotype was observed a few times. The rearrangement joins TRBV12-3 or TRBV12-4 to TRBJ2-5; 9 bases match TRBD1. This CDR3 comprises 15 residues. Unmatched junction bases numbered 6, after V lost 3 bases and J lost 4 bases. The CDR3 loop is CASSFDRGGGETQYF. In DNA, the CDR3 is TGTGCCAGCAGTTTCGACAGGGGGGGAGGAGAGACCCAGTACTTC.

The V gene is TRBV5-1, the J gene TRBJ2-2; TRBD2 agrees at 7 bases. Germline loops: CDR1 SGHRS, CDR2 YFSETQ. CDR3 length equals 14 residues. The ends lost 5 bases at V and 7 bases at J; junction bases unmatched: 8. CDR3 sequence reads: CASRPAGQGGELFF. The CDR3 region has the DNA TGCGCCAGCAGACCAGCGGGGCAAGGCGGGGAGCTGTTTTTT. The complete variable domain, with remaining parts taken from reference TRBV5-1 and TRBJ2-2, reads KAGVTQTPRYLIKTRGQQVTLSCSPISGHRSVSWYQQTPGQGLQFLFEYFSETQRNKGNFPGRFSGRQFSNSRSEMNVSTLELGDSALYLCASRPAGQGGELFFGEGSRLTVL.

This clonotype turned up a few times. The chain uses TRBV28 and TRBJ1-4, with a possible D match to TRBD1 (6 bases). Trimming stripped 6 bases from V and 8 bases from J, with 19 bases between. From germline, CDR1 is MDHEN and CDR2 SYDVKM. The CDR3 spans 15 residues. CDR3 region: CASSPAGVGQEKLFF. CDR3 bases: TGTGCCAGCAGCCCAGCAGGGGTTGGGCAGGAAAAACTGTTTTTT.

This chain connects TRBV7-7 to TRBJ2-1, with 9 bases identical to TRBD1. The junction had 3 bases not matched to a gene; V was cut back by 5 bases and J by 10 bases. The V gene's germline CDR1 is SSHAT and CDR2 FNYEAQ (reference sequence). The CDR3 contains 12 residues. CDR3 region: CASSTDRGEQFF. CDR3 DNA: TGTGCCAGCAGCACGGACAGGGGAGAGCAGTTCTTC.

In its sample, this clonotype was seen many times. The chain uses TRBV5-1 and TRBJ2-2; D might be TRBD1 (6 bases). CDR3 length: 14 amino acids. V lost 7 bases, J lost 5 bases, and 15 bases lay in between. CDR1 and CDR2 from the germline V gene are SGHRS and YFSETQ. The CDR3 DNA follows: TGCGCCAGCCACGACAGGACTGTGACCGGGGAGCTGTTTTTT. Encoded protein: CASHDRTVTGELFF.

The chain combines TRBV4-1 with TRBJ1-1; perhaps TRBD1 as D (6 bases). V was clipped by 4 bases and J by 0 bases, with 12 bases between them. The germline CDR1 and CDR2 sequences are MGHRA and YSYEKL. The CDR3 is made up of 15 amino acids. CDR3 DNA sequence: TGCGCCAGCAGCCGCAACCAGGGGATGAACACTGAAGCTTTCTTT. Encoded protein: CASSRNQGMNTEAFF.

This clonotype was found many times. The chain is built from TRBV12-3 or TRBV12-4 and TRBJ2-1, with TRBD1 matching over 9 bases. Trimming removed 6 bases from V and 6 bases from J; junction bases left unmatched: 6. This CDR3 is 14 amino acids long. CDR3 coding DNA: TGTGCCAGCAGGGAATGGGGACAGGGCAATGAGCAGTTCTTC. Translating it yields CASREWGQGNEQFF.

The CDR3 DNA reads as TGTGCCACCAGTGCCGGGACCCGACGTCAAGAGACCCAGTACTTC. Translated: CATSAGTRRQETQYF. The chain links TRBV24-1 to TRBJ2-5, with D perhaps assigned TRBD1 or TRBD2 (5 bases each). Trimming removed 5 bases from V and 2 bases from J, with 14 bases in between. Germline V lookup: CDR1 KGHDR, CDR2 SFDVKD. The CDR3 loop spans 15 amino acids.